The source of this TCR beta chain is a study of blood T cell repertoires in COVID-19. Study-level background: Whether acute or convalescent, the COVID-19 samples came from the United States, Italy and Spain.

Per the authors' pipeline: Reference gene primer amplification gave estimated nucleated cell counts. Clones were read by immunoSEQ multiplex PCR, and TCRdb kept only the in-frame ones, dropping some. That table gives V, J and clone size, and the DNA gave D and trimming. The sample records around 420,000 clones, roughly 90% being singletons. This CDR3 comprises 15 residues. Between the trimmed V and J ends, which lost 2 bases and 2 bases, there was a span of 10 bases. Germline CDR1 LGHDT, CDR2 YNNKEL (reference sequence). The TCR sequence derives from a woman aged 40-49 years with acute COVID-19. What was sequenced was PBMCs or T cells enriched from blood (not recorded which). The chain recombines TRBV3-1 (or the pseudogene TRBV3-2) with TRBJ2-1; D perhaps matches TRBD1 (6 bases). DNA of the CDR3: TGTGCCAGCAGCCAACCGGGACATACCTACAATGAGCAGTTCTTC. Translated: CASSQPGHTYNEQFF.